Listed below are T cell receptor beta chains from one sample, sequenced in a study of CD8 T cells in Susac syndrome. TCRdb itself ran the immunoSEQ multiplex PCR reads through MiXCR, one entry per CDR3 protein. The profile covers more than 65,000 distinct CDR3 sequences, with 85% to 95% appearing a single time and about 0.25% taken by the ten largest. The sequencing sample was made of CD8+ T cells from PBMCs. These receptors all come from a human donor in good health. Both conserved end residues are part of each CDR3. A D gene is named only where the DNA matches it firmly. Only some rows state a clone size, as once, few, many or a class for expanded clones.

NA	TRBV15	NA	TRBJ2-2	TGTGCCACCGCCTTGGGGCCGGAGAACACCGGGGAGCTGTTTTTT	CATALGPENTGELFF
TRBD1	TRBV27	NA	TRBJ2-7	TGTGCCAGCAGTTCCAGGGGGCGCGTCAACGAGCAGTACTTC	CASSSRGRVNEQYF
NA	TRBV11-1	NA	TRBJ1-1	TGTGCCAGCAGCTTAGTGGAGACAAACACTGAAGCTTTCTTT	CASSLVETNTEAFF
TRBD1	TRBV7-9	NA	TRBJ1-1	TGTGCCAGCAGCCAAGGGGGCCCCGCTCTGACGTTCTTT	CASSQGGPALTFF
TRBD2	TRBV30	NA	TRBJ2-3	TGTGCCTGGAGTGCCGGGACTAGCGGGTACACAGATACGCAGTATTTT	CAWSAGTSGYTDTQYF
NA	TRBV28	NA	TRBJ2-3	TGTGCCAGCAGTTTACCCTGGGGCAGCGAAAGGTCCACAGATACGCAGTATTTT	CASSLPWGSERSTDTQYF
NA	TRBV19	NA	TRBJ1-5	TGTGCCAGTAGTATTGCGCTATATAGCAATCAGCCCCAGCATTTT	CASSIALYSNQPQHF
NA	TRBV6-2/TRBV6-3	NA	TRBJ1-1	TGTGCCAGCAGTTACGAGGTGAACACTGAAGCTTTCTTT	CASSYEVNTEAFF
TRBD1	TRBV7-9	NA	TRBJ2-1	TGTGCCAGCAGCTTAGTAGCAGGGGGCAATGAGCAGTTCTTC	CASSLVAGGNEQFF
NA	TRBV3-1	NA	TRBJ2-1	TGTGCCAGCAGCCAAGAGGGCATAAATGAGCAGTTCTTC	CASSQEGINEQFF
NA	TRBV7-9	NA	TRBJ2-5	TGTGCCAGCAGCCCCCCCGGGACGGGGCCAATGGCCCAGTACTTC	CASSPPGTGPMAQYF
NA	TRBV27	NA	TRBJ1-5	TGTGCCAGCAGTTTATACGGGGCGCTTAGGCAGCCCCAGCATTTT	CASSLYGALRQPQHF
NA	TRBV7-3	NA	TRBJ1-1	TGTGCCAGCAGCACGTCGAGGAGCACTGAAGCTTTCTTT	CASSTSRSTEAFF
TRBD2	TRBV28	once	TRBJ2-7	TGTGCCAGCAGTTTGGGGACTAGCCCTCTGAACGAGCAGTACTTC	CASSLGTSPLNEQYF
TRBD2	TRBV29-1	NA	TRBJ2-3	TGCAGCGTTGTAGCGGGGGGAAGCACAGATACGCAGTATTTT	CSVVAGGSTDTQYF
NA	TRBV4-2	NA	TRBJ2-1	TGTGCCAGCAGCCAAGAAGGGACTGACAATGAGCAGTTCTTC	CASSQEGTDNEQFF
NA	TRBV12-3/TRBV12-4	NA	TRBJ2-7	TGTGCCAGCAGTTTATCTGGCTCCTACGAGCAGTACTTC	CASSLSGSYEQYF
TRBD2	TRBV15	once	TRBJ2-7	TGTGCCACCAGCAGAGATAAGAGCGGGGGGACCTACGAGCAGTACTTC	CATSRDKSGGTYEQYF
NA	TRBV6-5	NA	TRBJ1-2	TGTGCCAGCAGTTTCGCGACAGACCGAATCTTCTTCTATGGCTACACCTTC	CASSFATDRIFFYGYTF
TRBD1	TRBV4-1	few	TRBJ2-5	TGCGCCAGCAGCCAAGTGGGACAGCAAGAGACCCAGTACTTC	CASSQVGQQETQYF
TRBD2	TRBV6-4	NA	TRBJ2-3	TGTGCCAGCAAGGAGAGCGGGGGGACGACAGATACGCAGTATTTT	CASKESGGTTDTQYF